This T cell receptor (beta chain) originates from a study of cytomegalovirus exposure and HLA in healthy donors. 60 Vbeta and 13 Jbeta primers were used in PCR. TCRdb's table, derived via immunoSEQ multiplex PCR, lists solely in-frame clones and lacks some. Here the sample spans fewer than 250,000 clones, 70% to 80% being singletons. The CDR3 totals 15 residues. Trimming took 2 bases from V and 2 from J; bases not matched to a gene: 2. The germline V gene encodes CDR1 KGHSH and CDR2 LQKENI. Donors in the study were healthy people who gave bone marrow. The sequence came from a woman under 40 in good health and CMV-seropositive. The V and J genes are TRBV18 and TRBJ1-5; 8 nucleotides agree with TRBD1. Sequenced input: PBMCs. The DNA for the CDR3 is TGTGCCAGCTCACCAGGGACAGGAGGCAATCAGCCCCAGCATTTT. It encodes CASSPGTGGNQPQHF.